Below are 2 T cell receptor beta chains sequenced from a single sample in a study of a mutant IDH1 vaccine in newly diagnosed glioma listed by TCRdb under 2021. Library creation used the immunoSEQ multiplex PCR assay. Not all clones reach the TCRdb copy of this immuneACCESS table, which keeps in-frame sequences only. Checked studies attribute under half of the gap to unresolved V genes and leave the rest unexplained. This sample holds about 60,000 clones; 85% to 90% were observed only once. About 1.4% of the sample is held by the ten biggest clonotypes. These receptors lack a known antigen. Reading the label with the study, this specimen's time point is: week 23, last vaccination. Every vaccine dose consisted of 300 ug of a 20-mer mutant IDH1 peptide in Montanide, administered subcutaneously together with topical imiquimod. The material sequenced was PBMCs, taken from a glioma patient whose treatment included an IDH1 peptide vaccine. All receptors derive from a man aged 40-49 years with glioma.

CDR3 region: CASKKDGGGTEAFF. The CDR3 DNA sequence: TGTGCCAGCAAAAAGGACGGGGGGGGGACTGAAGCTTTCTTT. This rearrangement joins TRBV6-1 to TRBJ1-1; TRBD1 is a possible D gene (5 bases). Germline values: CDR1 MNHNS, CDR2 SASEGT. The CDR3 covers 14 residues. V was pared by 7 bases and J by 5 bases, with 17 bases between.

The chain combines TRBV27 with TRBJ1-2, with 7 bases matching TRBD1. The germline CDR1 and CDR2 sequences are MNHEY and SMNVEV (reference sequence). Germline trimming cut 6 bases from V and 2 bases from J; bases unmatched to any gene: 6. This CDR3 region has 14 residues. CDR3 in DNA: TGTGCCAGCAGCCGACAGGGTTTCAACTATGGCTACACCTTC. Translating gives CASSRQGFNYGYTF.